This paragraph covers one TCR beta chain sequence. Its antigen is undetermined. This sample is part of a study of graft-versus-host responses after intestinal transplantation. Study in general: For around 3 years after anti-thymocyte globulin induction, all recipients took tacrolimus and steroids. Overall study results and limits: GvH clones detected in recipient marrow included some appearing first in ileum or blood.

The CDR3 has 18 amino acids. Trimming removed 4 bases from V and 4 bases from J; junction bases left unmatched: 8. Germline CDR1 SGHTA, CDR2 FQGTGA. Both intraepithelial and lamina propria lymphocytes were released by processing graft tissue. Sequencing was performed with immunoSEQ multiplex PCR; in TCRdb, only in-frame clones are kept and a portion is missing. The table includes about 23,000 clones, roughly 72% detected once. The chain has TRBV7-3 and TRBJ2-3; TRBD2 matches 16 bases. The clonotype comes from a human patient who received an intestinal transplant, so some T cells may come from the graft donor. Sequencing used ileum tissue, obtained 12 days after intestinal transplant. CDR3 DNA: TGTGCCAGCAGCTCGTCGGGACTAGCGGGGGGGCGAGCAGATACGCAGTATTTT. It codes for CASSSSGLAGGRADTQYF.